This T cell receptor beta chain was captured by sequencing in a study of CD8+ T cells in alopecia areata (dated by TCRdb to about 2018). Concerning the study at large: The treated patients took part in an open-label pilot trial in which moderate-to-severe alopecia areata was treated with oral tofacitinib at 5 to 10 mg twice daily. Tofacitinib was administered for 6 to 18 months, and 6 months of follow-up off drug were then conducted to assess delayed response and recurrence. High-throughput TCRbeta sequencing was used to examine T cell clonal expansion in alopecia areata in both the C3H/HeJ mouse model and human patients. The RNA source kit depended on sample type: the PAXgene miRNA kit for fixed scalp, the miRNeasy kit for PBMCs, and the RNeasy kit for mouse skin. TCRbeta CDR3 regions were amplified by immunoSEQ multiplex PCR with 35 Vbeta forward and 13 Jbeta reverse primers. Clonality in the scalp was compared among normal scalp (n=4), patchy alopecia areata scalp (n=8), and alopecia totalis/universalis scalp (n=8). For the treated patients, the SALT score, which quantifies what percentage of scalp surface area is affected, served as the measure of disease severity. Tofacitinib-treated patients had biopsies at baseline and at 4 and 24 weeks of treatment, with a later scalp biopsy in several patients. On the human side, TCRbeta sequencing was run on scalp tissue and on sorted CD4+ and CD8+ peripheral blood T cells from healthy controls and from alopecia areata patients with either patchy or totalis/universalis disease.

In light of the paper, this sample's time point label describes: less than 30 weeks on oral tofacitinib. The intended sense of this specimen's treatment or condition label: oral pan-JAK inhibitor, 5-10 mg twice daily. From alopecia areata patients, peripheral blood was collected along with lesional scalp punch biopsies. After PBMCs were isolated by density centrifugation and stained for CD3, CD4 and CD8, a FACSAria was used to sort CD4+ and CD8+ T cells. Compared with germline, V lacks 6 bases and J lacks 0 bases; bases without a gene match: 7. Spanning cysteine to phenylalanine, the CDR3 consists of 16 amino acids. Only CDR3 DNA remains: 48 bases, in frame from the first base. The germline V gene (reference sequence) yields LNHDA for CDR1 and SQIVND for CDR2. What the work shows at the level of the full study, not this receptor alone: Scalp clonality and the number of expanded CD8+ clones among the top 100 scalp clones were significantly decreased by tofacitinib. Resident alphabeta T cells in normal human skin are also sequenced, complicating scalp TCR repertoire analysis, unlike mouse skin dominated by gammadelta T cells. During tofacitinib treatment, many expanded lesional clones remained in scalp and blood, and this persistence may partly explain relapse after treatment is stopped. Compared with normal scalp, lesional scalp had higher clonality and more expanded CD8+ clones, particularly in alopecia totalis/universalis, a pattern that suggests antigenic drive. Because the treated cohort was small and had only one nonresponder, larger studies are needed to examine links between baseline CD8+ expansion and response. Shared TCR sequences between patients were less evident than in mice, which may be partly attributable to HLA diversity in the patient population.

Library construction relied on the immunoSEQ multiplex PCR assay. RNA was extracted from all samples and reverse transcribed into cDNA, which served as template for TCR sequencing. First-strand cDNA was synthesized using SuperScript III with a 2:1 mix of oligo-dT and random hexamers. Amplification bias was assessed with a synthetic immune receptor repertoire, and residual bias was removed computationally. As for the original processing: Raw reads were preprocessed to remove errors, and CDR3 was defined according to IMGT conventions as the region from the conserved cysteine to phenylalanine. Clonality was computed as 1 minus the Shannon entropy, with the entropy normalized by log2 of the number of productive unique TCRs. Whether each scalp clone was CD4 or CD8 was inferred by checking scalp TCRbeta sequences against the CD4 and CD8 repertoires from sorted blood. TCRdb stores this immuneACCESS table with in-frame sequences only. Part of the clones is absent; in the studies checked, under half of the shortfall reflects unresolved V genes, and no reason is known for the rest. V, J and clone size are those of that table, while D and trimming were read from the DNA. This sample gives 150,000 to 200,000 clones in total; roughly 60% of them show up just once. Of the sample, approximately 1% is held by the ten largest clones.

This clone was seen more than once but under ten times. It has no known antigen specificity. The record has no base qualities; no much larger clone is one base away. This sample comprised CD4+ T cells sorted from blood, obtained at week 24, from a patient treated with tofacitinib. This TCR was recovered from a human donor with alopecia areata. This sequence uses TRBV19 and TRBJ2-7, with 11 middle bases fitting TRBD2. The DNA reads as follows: TGTGCCAGTAGCATTAGCGGGGGGGCCAGCTCCTACGAGCAGTACTTC. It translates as CASSISGGASSYEQYF.